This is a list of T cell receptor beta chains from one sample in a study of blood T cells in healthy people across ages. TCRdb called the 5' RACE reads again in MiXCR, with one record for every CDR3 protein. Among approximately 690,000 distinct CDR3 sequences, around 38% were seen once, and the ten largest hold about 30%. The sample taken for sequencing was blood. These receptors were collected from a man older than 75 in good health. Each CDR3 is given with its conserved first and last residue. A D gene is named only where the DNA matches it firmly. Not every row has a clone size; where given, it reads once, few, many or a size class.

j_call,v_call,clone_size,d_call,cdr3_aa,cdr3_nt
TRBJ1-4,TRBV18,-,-,CASSPPGLEGEKLFF,TGTGCCAGCTCACCACCTGGCCTGGAGGGTGAAAAACTGTTTTTT
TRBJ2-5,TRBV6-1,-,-,CASSKSTGTETQYF,TGTGCCAGCAGTAAATCGACCGGCACGGAGACCCAGTACTTC
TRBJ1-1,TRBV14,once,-,CASSPTTANTEAFF,TGTGCCAGCAGCCCAACGACAGCGAACACTGAAGCTTTCTTT
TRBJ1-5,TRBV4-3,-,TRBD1,CASSRDRGQGANQPQHF,TGCGCCAGCAGCCGAGATCGGGGACAGGGGGCGAATCAGCCCCAGCATTTT
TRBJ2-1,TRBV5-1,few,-,CASSLEGGPPYNEQFF,TGCGCCAGCAGCTTGGAGGGGGGCCCGCCCTACAATGAGCAGTTCTTC
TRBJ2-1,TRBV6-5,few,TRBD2,CASSSRRSSGNEQFF,TGTGCCAGCAGCTCAAGGAGGTCTAGCGGCAATGAGCAGTTCTTC
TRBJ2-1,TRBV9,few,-,CASSVETPGYEQFF,TGTGCCAGCAGCGTAGAAACCCCCGGGTATGAGCAGTTCTTC
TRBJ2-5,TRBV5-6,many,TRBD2,CASSLGTSVKTQYF,TGTGCCAGCAGCTTAGGGACTAGCGTGAAGACCCAGTACTTC
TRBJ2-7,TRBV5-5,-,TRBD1,CASSKQGSPYEQYF,TGTGCCAGCTCAAAACAGGGGTCCCCCTACGAGCAGTACTTC
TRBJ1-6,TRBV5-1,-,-,CASRGSYNSPLHF,TGCGCCAGCAGGGGTTCCTATAATTCACCCCTCCACTTT
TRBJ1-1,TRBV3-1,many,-,CASTQGLNTEAFF,TGTGCCAGCACCCAGGGCTTAAACACTGAAGCTTTCTTT
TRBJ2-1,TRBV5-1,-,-,CASRFSGTSYNEQFF,TGCGCCAGCAGATTCAGCGGGACATCCTACAATGAGCAGTTCTTC